These T cell receptor beta chains were read from a single sample in a study of somatic mutations in T cells in chronic GVHD. Data came from immunoSEQ multiplex PCR; TCRdb stores just in-frame clones and leaves some out. The sample includes about 13,000 clones, 78% of them seen just once. The sequencing input was Vbeta20-negative CD4+ T cells from blood. These TCRs come from a male patient aged 45-59 years with chronic graft-versus-host disease. The graft donor may have given rise to some T cells. The CDR3 runs from the conserved cysteine through the conserved F or W. Fields, in order: V gene, D gene, clone size, J gene, CDR3 protein, CDR3 DNA. The D gene is left open where the match is weak. Some rows mark clone size as missing; the rest say once, few, many or name a class of expanded clone.

TRBV4-1,.,.,TRBJ2-2,CASSQGIVGGRRELFF,TGCGCCAGCAGCCAAGGTATCGTTGGGGGGAGAAGGGAGCTGTTTTTT
TRBV29-1,TRBD1,.,TRBJ2-5,CSASPDRVRETQYF,TGCAGCGCCTCCCCCGACAGGGTGAGGGAGACCCAGTACTTC
TRBV29-1,TRBD2,.,TRBJ2-1,CSVLAGGRVEQFF,TGCAGCGTACTAGCGGGAGGGCGGGTTGAGCAGTTCTTC
TRBV18,.,once,TRBJ1-2,CASSPGTQANYGYTF,TGTGCCAGCTCACCCGGGACACAAGCTAACTATGGCTACACCTTC
TRBV18,.,.,TRBJ2-3,CASSLRQDTDTQYF,TGTGCCAGCTCACTTCGACAGGACACAGATACGCAGTATTTT
TRBV4-2,TRBD1,.,TRBJ1-2,CASSQDGTGANYGYTF,TGTGCCAGCAGCCAAGATGGGACAGGAGCTAACTATGGCTACACCTTC
TRBV6-5,TRBD1,.,TRBJ2-7,CASSPGLTGPYEQYF,TGTGCCAGCAGCCCCGGATTGACAGGGCCCTACGAGCAGTACTTC
TRBV27,TRBD2,.,TRBJ2-1,CASSQPSSGAEFF,TGTGCCAGCAGTCAACCCTCTAGCGGGGCGGAGTTCTTC
TRBV18,TRBD1,.,TRBJ2-7,CASSPISTGVGTSYEQYF,TGTGCCAGCTCACCAATCTCGACAGGGGTAGGCACATCCTACGAGCAGTACTTC
TRBV27,.,.,TRBJ2-7,CASSSAPETYEQYF,TGTGCCAGCAGTAGCGCTCCGGAAACCTACGAGCAGTACTTC
TRBV9,.,once,TRBJ1-4,CASSGPLPEKLFF,TGTGCCAGCAGTGGCCCCCTCCCTGAAAAACTGTTTTTT
TRBV6-1,.,.,TRBJ1-2,CASRRTASGGGYTF,TGTGCCAGCAGGAGGACAGCTTCGGGGGGTGGCTACACCTTC
TRBV29-1,TRBD1,.,TRBJ2-7,CSVEDNSGTGSYEQYF,TGCAGCGTTGAAGACAACTCCGGGACAGGGTCGTACGAGCAGTACTTC
TRBV7-9,TRBD1,.,TRBJ1-1,CASSLATGDRTEAFF,TGTGCCAGCAGCTTAGCGACAGGGGATCGCACTGAAGCTTTCTTT
TRBV6-5,.,few,TRBJ1-5,CASRQEGGYQPQHF,TGTGCCAGCAGACAAGAGGGAGGGTATCAGCCCCAGCATTTT
TRBV29-1,TRBD1,.,TRBJ1-1,CSVDLKRTGGANTEAFF,TGCAGCGTTGACCTTAAAAGGACAGGGGGCGCGAACACTGAAGCTTTCTTT
TRBV29-1,.,.,TRBJ2-5,CSVGSAIQETQYF,TGCAGCGTTGGGAGCGCTATCCAAGAGACCCAGTACTTC
TRBV6-1,TRBD1,few,TRBJ1-2,CASISTGAYGYTF,TGTGCCAGCATCTCGACAGGGGCTTACGGCTACACCTTC
TRBV19,TRBD1,.,TRBJ1-5,CASSRQGNQPQHF,TGTGCCAGTTCCCGACAGGGTAATCAGCCCCAGCATTTT
TRBV5-6,TRBD1,.,TRBJ2-5,CASSAETGGSWGYQETQYF,TGTGCCAGCAGCGCGGAGACAGGGGGTTCCTGGGGATACCAAGAGACCCAGTACTTC
TRBV4-3,.,.,TRBJ2-3,CASSRGLVTDTQYF,TGCGCCAGCAGCCGCGGACTCGTCACAGATACGCAGTATTTT
TRBV19,TRBD1,few,TRBJ2-2,CASREGTGTGELFF,TGTGCCAGTAGGGAGGGGACAGGGACCGGGGAGCTGTTTTTT
TRBV29-1,.,.,TRBJ1-5,CSASAGLNQPQHF,TGCAGCGCCTCGGCAGGACTCAATCAGCCCCAGCATTTT
TRBV6-5,TRBD2,once,TRBJ2-7,CASREKAGGTYEQYF,TGTGCCAGCAGGGAGAAAGCCGGGGGGACCTACGAGCAGTACTTC
TRBV11-2,TRBD2,.,TRBJ2-3,CASSPLASGTSGRDTQYF,TGTGCCAGCAGCCCTCTGGCTAGCGGGACGAGTGGTAGAGATACGCAGTATTTT
TRBV7-6,TRBD2,.,TRBJ2-3,CASSISGGSTDTQYF,TGTGCCAGCAGCATAAGCGGGGGGAGTACAGATACGCAGTATTTT
TRBV30,.,.,TRBJ2-1,CAQGPSDNEQFF,TGTGCCCAGGGGCCGTCCGACAATGAGCAGTTCTTC
TRBV7-2,TRBD2,.,TRBJ2-7,CASSFSGRHEQYF,TGTGCCAGCAGCTTTAGCGGGAGGCACGAGCAGTACTTC
TRBV10-2,TRBD2,.,TRBJ2-7,CASSATRPGLGRGEQYF,TGCGCCAGCAGCGCCACCCGGCCGGGACTAGGACGGGGCGAGCAGTACTTC
TRBV6-5,.,.,TRBJ2-3,CASRPPGQGDTQYF,TGTGCCAGCAGACCCCCGGGACAAGGAGATACGCAGTATTTT
TRBV18,TRBD2,.,TRBJ2-2,CASSPQGLAGPGGELFF,TGTGCCAGCTCACCCCAGGGACTAGCGGGTCCAGGCGGGGAGCTGTTTTTT
TRBV18,.,.,TRBJ2-5,CASSAGDIRKTQYF,TGTGCCAGCTCAGCAGGGGACATCCGGAAGACCCAGTACTTC
TRBV11-2,.,.,TRBJ2-2,CASSLSRGGTGELFF,TGTGCCAGCAGCTTAAGTAGAGGGGGCACCGGGGAGCTGTTTTTT